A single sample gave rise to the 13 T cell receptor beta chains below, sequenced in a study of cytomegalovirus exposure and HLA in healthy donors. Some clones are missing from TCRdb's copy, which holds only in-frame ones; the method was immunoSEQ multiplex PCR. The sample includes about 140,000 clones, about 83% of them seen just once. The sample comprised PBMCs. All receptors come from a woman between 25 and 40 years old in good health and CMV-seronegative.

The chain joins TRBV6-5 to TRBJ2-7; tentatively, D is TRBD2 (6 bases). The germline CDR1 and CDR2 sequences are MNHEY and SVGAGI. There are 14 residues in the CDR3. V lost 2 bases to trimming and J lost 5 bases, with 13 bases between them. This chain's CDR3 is CASSYRGYGNEQYF. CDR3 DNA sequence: TGTGCCAGCAGTTACCGGGGGTATGGGAACGAGCAGTACTTC.

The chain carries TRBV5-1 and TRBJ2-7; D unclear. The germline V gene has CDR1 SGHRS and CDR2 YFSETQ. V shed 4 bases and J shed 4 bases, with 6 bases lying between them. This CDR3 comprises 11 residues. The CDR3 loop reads CASSPGYEQYF. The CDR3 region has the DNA TGCGCCAGCAGCCCAGGATACGAGCAGTACTTC.

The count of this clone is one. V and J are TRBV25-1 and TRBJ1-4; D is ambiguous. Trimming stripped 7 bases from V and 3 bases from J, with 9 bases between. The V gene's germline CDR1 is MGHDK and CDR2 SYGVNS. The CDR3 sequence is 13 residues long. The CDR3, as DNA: TGTGCCAGCACTGGCTCCCCTAATGAAAAACTGTTTTTT. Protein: CASTGSPNEKLFF.

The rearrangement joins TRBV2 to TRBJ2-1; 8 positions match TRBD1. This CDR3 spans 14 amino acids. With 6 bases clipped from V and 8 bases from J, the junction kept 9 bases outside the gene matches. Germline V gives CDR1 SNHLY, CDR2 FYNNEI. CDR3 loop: CASRLNRGTDEQFF. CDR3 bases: TGTGCCAGCAGATTAAACAGGGGGACCGATGAGCAGTTCTTC.

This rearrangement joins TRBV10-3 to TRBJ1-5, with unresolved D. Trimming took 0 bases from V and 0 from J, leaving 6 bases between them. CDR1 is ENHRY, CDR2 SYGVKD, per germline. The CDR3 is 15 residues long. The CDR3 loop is CAISESTVSNQPQHF. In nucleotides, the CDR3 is TGTGCCATCAGTGAGTCAACGGTTAGCAATCAGCCCCAGCATTTT.

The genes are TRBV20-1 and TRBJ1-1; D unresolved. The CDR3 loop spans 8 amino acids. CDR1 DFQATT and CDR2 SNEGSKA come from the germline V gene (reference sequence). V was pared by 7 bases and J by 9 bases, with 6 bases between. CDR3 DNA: TGCAGTGTCCTTCAAGCTTTCTTT. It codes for CSVLQAFF.

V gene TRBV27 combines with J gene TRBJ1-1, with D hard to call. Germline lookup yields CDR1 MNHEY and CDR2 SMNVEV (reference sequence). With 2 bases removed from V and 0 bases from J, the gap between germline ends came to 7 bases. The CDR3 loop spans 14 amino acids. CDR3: CASSLTALNTEAFF. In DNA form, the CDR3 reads TGTGCCAGCAGTTTAACAGCTCTGAACACTGAAGCTTTCTTT.

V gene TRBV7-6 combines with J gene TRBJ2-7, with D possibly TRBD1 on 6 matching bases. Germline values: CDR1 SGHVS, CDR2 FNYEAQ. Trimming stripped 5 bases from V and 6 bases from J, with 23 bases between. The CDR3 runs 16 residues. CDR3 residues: CASSRGGGQEAGEQYF. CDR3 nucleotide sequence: TGTGCCAGCAGCAGAGGTGGGGGACAAGAGGCTGGCGAGCAGTACTTC.

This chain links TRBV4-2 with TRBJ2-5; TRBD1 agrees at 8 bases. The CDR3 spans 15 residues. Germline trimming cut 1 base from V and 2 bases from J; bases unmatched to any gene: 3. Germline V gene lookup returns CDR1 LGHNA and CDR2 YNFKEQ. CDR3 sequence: CASSQVTGVQETQYF. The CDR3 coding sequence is TGTGCCAGCAGCCAAGTGACAGGGGTACAAGAGACCCAGTACTTC.

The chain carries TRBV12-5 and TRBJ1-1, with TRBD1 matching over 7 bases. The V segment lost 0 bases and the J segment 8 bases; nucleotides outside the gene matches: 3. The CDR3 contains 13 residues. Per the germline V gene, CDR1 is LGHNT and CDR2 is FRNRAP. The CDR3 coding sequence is TGTGCTAGTGGTTTGGTACGGGACAGAGAAGCTTTCTTT. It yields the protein CASGLVRDREAFF.

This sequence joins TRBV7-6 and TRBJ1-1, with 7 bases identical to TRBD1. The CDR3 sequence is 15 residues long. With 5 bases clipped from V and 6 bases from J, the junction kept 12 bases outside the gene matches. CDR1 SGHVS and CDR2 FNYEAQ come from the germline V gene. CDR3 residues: CASSPNRDSFSEAFF. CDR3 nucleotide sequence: TGTGCCAGCAGCCCCAACCGGGACAGTTTTTCTGAAGCTTTCTTT.

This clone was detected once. Here the CDR3 reads CASSLQRTGYTEAFF. CDR3 nucleotides: TGCGCCAGCAGCCTACAACGGACAGGATACACTGAAGCTTTCTTT. The gene calls are TRBV4-1 and TRBJ1-1; 7 bases align to TRBD1. Germline V gene lookup returns CDR1 MGHRA and CDR2 YSYEKL. The length of the CDR3 is 15 residues. V lost 4 bases and J lost 3; bases outside the gene matches: 8.

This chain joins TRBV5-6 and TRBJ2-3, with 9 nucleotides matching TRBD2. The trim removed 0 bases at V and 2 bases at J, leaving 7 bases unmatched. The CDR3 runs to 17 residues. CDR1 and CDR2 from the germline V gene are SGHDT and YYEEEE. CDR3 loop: CASSLAIGGGVTDTQYF. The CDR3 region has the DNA TGTGCCAGCAGCTTGGCCATTGGCGGGGGGGTCACAGATACGCAGTATTTT.